Each of the 13 T cell receptor beta chains below was sequenced from the same sample in a study of blood T cell repertoires in COVID-19. TCRdb's table, derived via immunoSEQ multiplex PCR, lists solely in-frame clones and lacks some. The sample lists more than 250,000 clones; around 86% were seen once. The material sequenced was peripheral blood. The receptors derive from a man between 18 and 29 years old with active or convalescent COVID-19.

In this sample, this clone turned up once. The rearrangement joins TRBV5-6 to TRBJ1-1; tentative D call: TRBD1 (5 bases). Germline V gives CDR1 SGHDT, CDR2 YYEEEE. This CDR3 has 15 residues. V lost 0 bases to trimming and J lost 6 bases, with 15 bases between them. The CDR3 DNA sequence: TGTGCCAGCAGCTTGGAAGGGATTGGGGACTCTGAAGCTTTCTTT. Residues: CASSLEGIGDSEAFF.

The chain couples TRBV4-3 to TRBJ2-5, with D possibly TRBD2 on 7 matching bases. The length of the CDR3 is 16 residues. Trimming shortened V by 2 bases and J by 0 bases, and 13 bases separated the two germline ends. The germline V gene has CDR1 LGHNA and CDR2 YSLEER. The CDR3 reads CASSQRRGRNQETQYF. The CDR3, as DNA: TGCGCCAGCAGCCAACGGCGGGGGCGGAACCAAGAGACCCAGTACTTC.

The rearrangement uses TRBV19 and TRBJ2-5; 7 bases match TRBD2. After removal of 6 bases from V and 5 bases from J, the junction contained 9 bases not matched to a gene. Germline CDR1 reads LNHDA; CDR2 reads SQIVND (reference sequence). The CDR3 sequence is 14 residues long. CDR3 sequence (DNA): TGTGCCAGTAGCTCTGGCGGGAGCCCGGAGACCCAGTACTTC. This codes for CASSSGGSPETQYF.

This rearrangement joins TRBV25-1 to TRBJ1-2; D is possibly TRBD1 (6 bases). The CDR3 loop spans 12 amino acids. Per the germline V gene, CDR1 is MGHDK and CDR2 is SYGVNS. The V end lost 6 bases, the J end lost 4 bases, and 9 bases lay between the germline ends. The CDR3 DNA reads TGTGCCAGCAGGAGGGGGACCTATGGCTACACCTTC. Amino acid sequence: CASRRGTYGYTF.

This clone came up once. V is TRBV7-9 and J is TRBJ1-1; D not resolved. CDR3 size: 13 residues. CDR1 is SEHNR and CDR2 is FQNEAQ in the germline V gene (reference sequence). V was shortened by 1 base and J by 1 base, with 4 bases between the two germline ends. The CDR3 region is CASSLVQNTEAFF. CDR3 DNA sequence: TGTGCCAGCAGCTTAGTCCAGAACACTGAAGCTTTCTTT.

This clone occurred once. The chain couples TRBV19 to TRBJ1-5; 9 bases are a match to TRBD1. The CDR3 has 15 amino acids. The ends lost 8 bases at V and 5 bases at J; junction bases unmatched: 10. Germline CDR1 LNHDA, CDR2 SQIVND (reference sequence). The CDR3 sequence: CASSPPGQGHQPQHF. The CDR3 coding sequence is TGTGCCAGTTCTCCCCCGGGACAGGGCCATCAGCCCCAGCATTTT.

The chain recombines TRBV5-4 with TRBJ2-6; 7 nucleotides agree with TRBD1. V was clipped by 4 bases and J by 4 bases; unmatched bases: 11. There are 17 residues in the CDR3. The germline gives CDR1 SGHNT, CDR2 YYREEE (reference sequence). The CDR3 coding sequence is TGTGCCAGCAGCCCGACACCCACAGGGGCCGGGGCCAACGTCCTGACTTTC. Translated, it gives CASSPTPTGAGANVLTF.

The CDR3 sequence is CASSDTPTIRDYKNIQYF. CDR3 nucleotides: TGTGCCAGCAGTGACACCCCGACTATAAGAGACTACAAAAACATTCAGTACTTC. This chain links TRBV6-4 with TRBJ2-4, with D tentatively TRBD2 (5 bases). The CDR3 sequence is 18 residues long. Deletions cut 2 bases from V and 3 bases from J, with 20 bases between. Germline V CDR1 and CDR2: MRHNA, SNTAGT.

The chain couples TRBV5-4 to TRBJ1-2; 9 nucleotides agree with TRBD1. The CDR3 runs 13 residues. After removal of 4 bases from V and 7 bases from J, the junction contained 5 bases not matched to a gene. Germline CDR1 and CDR2: SGHNT and YYREEE (reference sequence). Here the CDR3 DNA reads TGTGCCAGCAGCCTTTTGACAGGGGGTGGCTACACCTTC. Amino acid sequence: CASSLLTGGGYTF.

This rearrangement joins TRBV6-5 to TRBJ2-7; D not resolved. The CDR3 is 13 amino acids. V shed 6 bases and J shed 0 bases, with 9 bases lying between them. CDR1 and CDR2 from the germline V gene are MNHEY and SVGAGI. The CDR3 protein is CASRSTSSYEQYF. In DNA form, the CDR3 reads TGTGCCAGCAGGTCCACAAGCTCCTACGAGCAGTACTTC.

On this clone: Other nucleotide sequences from this sample produce the same CDR3. In DNA form, the CDR3 reads TGTGCCAGCAGCGTAGGGACAGGCCTAGATGGCTACACCTTC. It yields the protein CASSVGTGLDGYTF. This chain uses TRBV9 with TRBJ1-2; TRBD1 matches 7 bases. The CDR3 runs to 14 residues. The junction had 5 bases not matched to a gene; V was cut back by 0 bases and J by 6 bases. Germline V gene sequence: CDR1 SGDLS, CDR2 YYNGEE.

The chain recombines TRBV6-2 or TRBV6-3 with TRBJ2-7; tentative D call: TRBD2 (6 bases). CDR1 MNHEY and CDR2 SVGEGT come from the germline V gene. V was cut by 2 bases and J by 4 bases, with 9 bases left in between. The CDR3 extends over 13 amino acids. The CDR3 here is CASSYASEYEQYF. The CDR3 region has the DNA TGTGCCAGCAGTTACGCTAGCGAGTACGAGCAGTACTTC.

This clone has only a few counts. V and J are TRBV11-2 and TRBJ1-4; D is unresolved. V lost 8 bases to trimming and J lost 7 bases, with 17 bases between them. This CDR3 comprises 14 residues. Germline V gives CDR1 SGHAT, CDR2 FQNNGV. The CDR3 DNA is TGTGCCAGCTCCCGAGGCGAGTCTACTGAAAAACTGTTTTTT. The encoded protein is CASSRGESTEKLFF.